This T cell receptor beta chain was identified during a study of T cells in Graves' hyperthyroidism and ophthalmopathy. V lost 5 bases to trimming and J lost 8 bases; unmatched junction nucleotides: 9. The CDR3 is 16 amino acids. Germline CDR1 MDHEN, CDR2 SYDVKM. This clonotype occurred many times. Amplified TCR beta CDR3 regions derived from RNA transcripts. First-round RT-PCR targeting the TCR CDR3 was performed with the HTBI primer set. TCRdb analysed the multiplex PCR reads with MiXCR anew, one entry per CDR3 protein. The sample shows some 690,000 distinct CDR3 sequences, approximately 15% of them seen only once.

Sample: blood. The chain couples TRBV28 to TRBJ2-1; 13 bases match TRBD2. This receptor was identified in a man in his fifties with Graves' hyperthyroidism. CDR3 sequence: CASSLTGLAGIHEQFF. CDR3 nucleotide sequence: TGTGCCAGCAGTCTCACGGGACTAGCGGGAATACATGAGCAGTTCTTC.